This record covers a single T cell receptor beta chain. Antigen: not known. CDR1 is MNHNS, CDR2 SASEGT, per germline. CDR3 length: 10 amino acids. With 6 bases removed from V and 11 bases from J, the gap between germline ends came to 10 bases. It was across several immunoSEQ plates that each subset's genomic DNA was evenly split. Original processing notes: As immunoSEQ supplied junction-only sequences (without quality scores), filtering differed. TCRdb keeps only in-frame clones here, not all; method: immunoSEQ multiplex PCR. V, J and clone size are those of that table, while D and trimming were read from the DNA. The sample contains 2 million to 3 million clones, more than 80% of which appear only once. This record belongs to a study of shared clonotypes between healthy human individuals. Study-wide results and caveats: Read depth was anticipated to influence clonotype sharing among donors.

CD4+ cells underwent separation, giving CD45RA+ naive and CD45RA-negative memory subsets. The receptor comes from a man aged 18 to 29 in good health. The chain carries TRBV6-1 and TRBJ1-1, with D possibly matching TRBD1 (6 bases). The specimen was naive CD4+ T cells sorted from blood. Subset of the sample: CD45RA+ positively selected. CDR3 in DNA: TGTGCCAGCAGAGGGGGGACGGCTTTCTTT. It yields the protein CASRGGTAFF.